This passage covers 26 T cell receptor beta chains from one sample sequenced in a study of blood T cells in healthy people across ages (dated by TCRdb to about 2015). The library was built by means of 5' RACE. Instrument used: Illumina HiSeq 2500. The second PCR ran for roughly 7 to 11 cycles and used a J-beta primer mix along with a sample-barcoded 5' primer. TCRdb reanalyzed the raw reads on its own, using fastp at Q25 for trimming and MiXCR for clone calling, and kept in-frame beta chains. CDR3 protein sequences are deduplicated, and each keeps its most common genes and DNA. The sample profile shows about 670,000 distinct CDR3 sequences; approximately 40% of them were found once. Around 30% of the sample is held by the ten biggest clonotypes. The sequenced sample consisted of blood. The source of these receptors is a man older than 75 in good health.

This clonotype has more than one count but fewer than ten. The J gene is TRBJ2-3, the V gene TRBV6-5; possible D gene TRBD2, 5 bases. CDR1 is MNHEY and CDR2 is SVGAGI in the germline V gene. The CDR3 has 16 residues. V lost 7 bases and J lost 0, with 17 bases in between. CDR3 nucleotides: TGTGCCAGCACCCCCCAATTGGGAGAGAGCACAGATACGCAGTATTTT. As protein: CASTPQLGESTDTQYF.

There are many counts of this clonotype. The rearrangement joins TRBV7-9 to TRBJ2-7; D unclear. Germline CDR1 reads SEHNR; CDR2 reads FQNEAQ (reference sequence). This CDR3 has 14 amino acids. Deletions cut 7 bases from V and 6 bases from J, with 19 bases between. The CDR3 region is CASNSDTRPSEQYF. The CDR3 DNA reads as TGTGCCAGCAATTCCGACACTCGCCCCTCCGAGCAGTACTTC.

The chain employs TRBV21-1 and TRBJ2-1; the table gives TRBD1 as D, unverified against the DNA. TRBV21-1 is given as a pseudogene. CDR3 length: 17 residues. CDR3 loop: CASDRQGASGANNEQFF. In DNA, the CDR3 is TGTGCCAGCGACCGACAGGGGGCTAGCGGGGCTAACAATGAGCAGTTCTTC.

This clonotype has only a few counts. V usage is TRBV11-3 and J usage is TRBJ2-1; tentatively, D is TRBD2 (5 bases). V lost 2 bases to trimming and J lost 8 bases, with 16 bases between them. The germline V gene has CDR1 SGHNT and CDR2 YENEEA. The CDR3 has 15 residues. The CDR3 DNA is TGTGCCAGCAGCTTATCGGGGAGAGAGTTCGATGAGCAGTTCTTC. Translation: CASSLSGREFDEQFF.

This clonotype was observed a few times. The rearrangement uses TRBV28 and TRBJ2-3; TRBD1 agrees at 8 bases. Germline CDR1 MDHEN, CDR2 SYDVKM. The trim removed 6 bases at V and 2 bases at J, leaving 16 bases unmatched. The CDR3 contains 18 residues. CDR3 in amino acids: CASRPRPGTGGSTDTQYF. CDR3 nucleotides: TGTGCCAGCAGGCCAAGACCGGGGACAGGCGGGTCCACAGATACGCAGTATTTT.

This chain connects TRBV28 to TRBJ2-3; 12 nucleotides match TRBD2. Per the germline V gene, CDR1 is MDHEN and CDR2 is SYDVKM. V lost 7 bases and J lost 3; bases outside the gene matches: 8. This CDR3 comprises 16 residues. CDR3 nucleotides: TGTGCCAGCAACTCAAAGGGGACTAGCGGGACAGATACGCAGTATTTT. Residues: CASNSKGTSGTDTQYF.

This clonotype has ten or more counts. The genes are TRBV20-1 and TRBJ2-7, with no clear D. The V and J ends lost 1 base and 0 bases respectively, with 7 bases between them. Germline loops: CDR1 DFQATT, CDR2 SNEGSKA (reference sequence). The CDR3 sequence is 13 residues long. In DNA form, the CDR3 reads TGCAGTGCTAGAGGGTTCGACTCCTACGAGCAGTACTTC. It is translated as CSARGFDSYEQYF.

There are a few counts of this clonotype. The chain links TRBV28 to TRBJ1-3; no firm D call. CDR3 length: 16 residues. V lost 5 bases to trimming and J lost 4 bases, with 18 bases between them. CDR1 is MDHEN, CDR2 SYDVKM, per germline. The CDR3 DNA reads as TGTGCCAGCAGTCCAAGCGTTGGCGCGGGCGGAAACACCATATATTTT. Protein product: CASSPSVGAGGNTIYF.

The sample holds a few counts of this clonotype. The chain joins TRBV9 to TRBJ2-1; 15 positions match TRBD2. J lost 7 bases, V lost 3 bases, and 2 bases had no gene match. Germline V gene data show CDR1 as SGDLS and CDR2 as YYNGEE. The CDR3 extends over 15 amino acids. CDR3 DNA sequence: TGTGCCAGCAGCGAGGGGACTAGCGGGGGGAATGAGCAGTTCTTC. Translated, it gives CASSEGTSGGNEQFF.

In this sample, this clonotype turned up a few times. The rearrangement uses TRBV20-1 and TRBJ1-1; TRBD1 is a possible D gene (6 bases). The CDR3 runs 13 residues. V dropped 7 bases and J dropped 2 bases, with 14 bases sitting between them. In germline, CDR1 is DFQATT, CDR2 SNEGSKA (reference sequence). The CDR3 DNA sequence: TGCAGTGAGGCTGGCAGGGGAAACACTGAAGCTTTCTTT. Its translation: CSEAGRGNTEAFF.

The rearrangement joins TRBV3-1 to TRBJ1-4; D not certain. CDR1 and CDR2 (germline): LGHDT, YNNKEL (reference sequence). The V end was cut by 7 bases, the J end by 8 bases, with 11 bases between. This CDR3 spans 12 amino acids. The CDR3 nucleotides read TGTGCCAGCATCCTCCGGGTCGAAAAACTGTTTTTT. This sequence encodes CASILRVEKLFF.

The chain carries TRBV5-4 and TRBJ1-1; no clear D. The germline gives CDR1 SGHNT, CDR2 YYREEE (reference sequence). The V and J ends lost 0 bases and 1 base respectively, with 10 bases between them. This CDR3 region has 15 residues. DNA of the CDR3: TGTGCCAGCAGCTTGGAGGTGGGGTCGAACACTGAAGCTTTCTTT. This translates into CASSLEVGSNTEAFF.

V and J are TRBV5-6 and TRBJ2-3, with 12 bases lining up with TRBD2. The CDR3 is 16 residues long. The germline V gene encodes CDR1 SGHDT and CDR2 YYEEEE. J lost 5 bases, V lost 3 bases, and 7 bases had no gene match. CDR3 loop: CASSSDGLAGKDTQYF. CDR3 nucleotides: TGTGCCAGCAGCTCTGATGGACTAGCGGGGAAAGATACGCAGTATTTT.

The chain joins TRBV29-1 to TRBJ2-1; D gene unclear. The J call may be faulty, since TRBJ2-7 better matches the DNA end. The germline CDR1 and CDR2 sequences are SQVTM and ANQGSEA. CDR3 length equals 12 residues. The chain's CDR3 is CSVGSVPGEQYF. Written as DNA, the CDR3 is TGCAGCGTTGGATCCGTGCCTGGTGAGCAGTACTTC.

The V gene is TRBV5-1, the J gene TRBJ2-7; D is possibly TRBD1 (6 bases). CDR1 and CDR2 (germline): SGHRS, YFSETQ. This CDR3 has 16 amino acids. V gave up 0 bases and J gave up 4 bases, with 17 bases separating them. CDR3 sequence: CASSLEMRTVIYEQYF. As DNA, the CDR3 is TGCGCCAGCAGCTTGGAAATGAGGACAGTTATTTACGAGCAGTACTTC.

The chain joins TRBV28 to TRBJ2-7; 8 bases are shared with TRBD1. V lost 6 bases, J lost 2 bases, and 9 bases stayed unmatched. This CDR3 is built from 15 residues. The germline V gene encodes CDR1 MDHEN and CDR2 SYDVKM. CDR3 nucleotides: TGTGCCAGCAGGAAACCGGGACAGGTGACCTACGAGCAGTACTTC. This encodes CASRKPGQVTYEQYF.

This clonotype was picked up a small number of times. J is TRBJ2-1 and V is TRBV12-5; TRBD2 agrees at 9 bases. Germline loops: CDR1 LGHNT, CDR2 FRNRAP. The V and J ends lost 7 bases and 5 bases, in that order; junction bases with no gene match: 12. The CDR3 loop spans 16 amino acids. CDR3 coding DNA: TGTGCTAGTGCTATTAGCGGGAGAGCGCCAAACAATGAGCAGTTCTTC. Its protein is CASAISGRAPNNEQFF.

This clonotype was picked up many times. The chain combines TRBV3-1 with TRBJ2-5; no clear D gene. Trimming took 1 base from V and 1 from J, leaving 10 bases between them. The CDR3 length is 15 residues. The germline V gene has CDR1 LGHDT and CDR2 YNNKEL (reference sequence). The CDR3 is CASSQGPTPQETQYF. CDR3 bases: TGTGCCAGCAGCCAAGGGCCCACACCCCAAGAGACCCAGTACTTC.

CDR3: CASSPTSTSSYEQFF. As DNA, the CDR3 is TGTGCCAGCAGTCCGACTAGCACGAGCTCCTACGAGCAGTTCTTC. The gene calls are TRBV2 and TRBJ2-1, with 7 positions matching TRBD2. This CDR3 is built from 15 residues. Germline loops: CDR1 SNHLY, CDR2 FYNNEI. With V trimmed by 5 bases and J by 10 bases, 14 bases remained unmatched. Full variable domain (missing parts from reference TRBV2 and TRBJ2-1): EPEVTQTPSHQVTQMGQEVILRCVPISNHLYFYWYRQILGQKVEFLVSFYNNEISEKSEIFDDQFSVERPDGSNFTLKIRSTKLEDSAMYFCASSPTSTSSYEQFFGPGTRLTVL.

The V gene is TRBV6-5, the J gene TRBJ2-7; 7 positions agree with TRBD1. The assigned J gene may be wrong: the sequence end matches TRBJ2-5 better. Germline CDR1 is MNHEY and CDR2 is SVGAGI. The CDR3 extends over 14 amino acids. The CDR3 protein is CASSLEDRVETQYF. For the CDR3, the DNA is TGTGCCAGCAGTTTAGAAGACAGGGTTGAGACCCAGTACTTC.

Worth noting for this clonotype: A much larger clone sits a single nucleotide away, making a read error possible. The V and J genes are TRBV12-3 or TRBV12-4 and TRBJ2-7, with D unclear. V gave up 4 bases and J gave up 5 bases, with 12 bases separating them. The CDR3 is made up of 13 amino acids. CDR3 nucleotides: TGTGCCAGCAGTTGCGGCGGAAGAAACGAGCAGTACTTC. Amino acid sequence: CASSCGGRNEQYF.

The rearrangement uses TRBV6-5 and TRBJ2-5; 16 bases line up with TRBD2. The J call may be incorrect, as the DNA end agrees better with TRBJ2-7. The CDR3 has 15 amino acids. Germline values: CDR1 MNHEY, CDR2 SVGAGI. CDR3 sequence (DNA): TGTGCCAACGTGGGACTAGCGGGGGGGCATCGCGAGCAGTACTTC. It encodes CANVGLAGGHREQYF.

This clonotype was recorded a few times. This chain uses TRBV2 with TRBJ2-3; D assignment may be TRBD1 or TRBD2 (5 bases each). The CDR3 covers 14 residues. V gave up 3 bases and J gave up 0 bases, with 7 bases separating them. Germline assignment: CDR1 SNHLY and CDR2 FYNNEI. For the CDR3, the DNA is TGTGCCAGCAGTGAGGGGACCAGCACAGATACGCAGTATTTT. Its translation is CASSEGTSTDTQYF.

The chain couples TRBV9 to TRBJ2-2; D is uncertain. The CDR3 contains 13 residues. V was trimmed by 3 bases and J by 7 bases, leaving 10 bases between them. CDR1 and CDR2 (germline): SGDLS, YYNGEE. The chain's CDR3 is CASSARPNGELFF. DNA for the CDR3: TGTGCCAGCAGCGCCCGCCCCAACGGGGAGCTGTTTTTT.

The V gene is TRBV7-9, the J gene TRBJ2-2; no clear D. Germline lookup yields CDR1 SEHNR and CDR2 FQNEAQ (reference sequence). V was pared by 2 bases and J by 4 bases, with 11 bases between. The CDR3 loop spans 15 amino acids. CDR3 sequence reads: CASSLYRDGTGELFF. The CDR3, as DNA: TGTGCCAGCAGCTTATATAGGGATGGCACCGGGGAGCTGTTTTTT.

This clonotype was found many times. This sequence joins TRBV20-1 and TRBJ2-1; 8 nucleotides line up with TRBD2. V gave up 5 bases and J gave up 6 bases; unmatched junction bases: 12. The CDR3 contains 15 residues. Looked up from germline, CDR1 is DFQATT and CDR2 is SNEGSKA (reference sequence). The CDR3 sequence: CSAYLAGSRGNEQFF. The CDR3 nucleotides are TGCAGTGCTTACTTAGCGGGATCTAGGGGCAATGAGCAGTTCTTC.